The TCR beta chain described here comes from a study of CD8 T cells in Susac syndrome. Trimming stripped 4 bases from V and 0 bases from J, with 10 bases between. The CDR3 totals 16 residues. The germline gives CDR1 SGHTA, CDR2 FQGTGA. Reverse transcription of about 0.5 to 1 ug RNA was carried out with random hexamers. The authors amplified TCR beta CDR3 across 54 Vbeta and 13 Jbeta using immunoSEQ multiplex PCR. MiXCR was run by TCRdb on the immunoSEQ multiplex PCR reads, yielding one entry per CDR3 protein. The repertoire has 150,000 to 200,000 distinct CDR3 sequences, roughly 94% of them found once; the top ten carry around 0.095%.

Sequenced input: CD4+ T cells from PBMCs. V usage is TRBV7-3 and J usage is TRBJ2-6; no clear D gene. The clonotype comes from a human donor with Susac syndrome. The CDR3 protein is CASSSEPLSGANVLTF. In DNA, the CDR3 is TGTGCCAGCAGCTCAGAACCTCTCTCTGGGGCCAACGTCCTGACTTTC.